Below are 6 T cell receptor beta chains sequenced from a single sample in a study of vaccination effects on CD4 cells after COVID-19. Before any sequencing was done, the ViraFEST assay used viral peptide pools to expand antigen-specific CD4+ T cells. An approximately 10-day culture period preceded the isolation of CD4+ T cells. Among the vaccine recipients, none had a prior SARS-CoV-2 infection, and nucleocapsid antibodies were negative. This table comes from immunoSEQ multiplex PCR, and its TCRdb copy is limited to in-frame clones, with some not included. The table shows about 43,000 clones, with just over 75% occurring only once. These receptors' targets are unknown. Sequences were derived from CD4+ T cells from PBMCs cultured with SARS-CoV-2 spike peptides, sampled before COVID-19 vaccination. The receptor set was obtained from a human donor who received a COVID-19 vaccine.

This chain uses TRBV24-1 with TRBJ2-1; possibly TRBD2 for D (6 bases). Germline assignment: CDR1 KGHDR and CDR2 SFDVKD. Between the trimmed V and J ends, which lost 3 bases and 0 bases, there was a span of 11 bases. CDR3 length: 16 residues. The CDR3 region has the DNA TGTGCCACCAGTGATAGGACCGGGAGCTCCTACAATGAGCAGTTCTTC. Translated, it gives CATSDRTGSSYNEQFF.

This clone has only a few counts. This rearrangement joins TRBV6-6 to TRBJ1-2; D is ambiguous. There are 14 residues in the CDR3. V was trimmed by 2 bases and J by 5 bases, leaving 12 bases between them. Per the germline V gene, CDR1 is MNHNY and CDR2 is SVGAGI (reference sequence). The CDR3 coding sequence is TGTGCCAGCAGTTACCGGACGGAAAAGTATGGCTACACCTTC. This codes for CASSYRTEKYGYTF.

In its sample, this clone was seen a few times. The DNA for the CDR3 is TGCGCCAGCAGCAAAGGGACAGCTGGAAACACCATATATTTT. It yields the protein CASSKGTAGNTIYF. The chain has TRBV4-3 and TRBJ1-3; 7 bases are a match to TRBD1. After removal of 5 bases from V and 2 bases from J, the junction contained 3 bases not matched to a gene. This CDR3 contains 14 residues. Germline CDR1 and CDR2: LGHNA and YSLEER.

J is TRBJ2-7 and V is TRBV7-2; no definite D call. CDR3 size: 13 residues. V was trimmed by 5 bases and J by 0 bases, leaving 8 bases between them. CDR1 is SGHTA and CDR2 is FQGNSA in the germline V gene. DNA of the CDR3: TGTGCCAGCAGCAAACAGAGCTCCTACGAGCAGTACGTC. Its protein product is CASSKQSSYEQYV.

CDR3 sequence (DNA): TGTGCCACCAGCAGAGATCGACAGTACAATCAGCCCCAGCATTTT. Translation: CATSRDRQYNQPQHF. The chain links TRBV15 to TRBJ1-5, with a tentative D call TRBD1 (5 bases). Germline CDR1 is LNHNV and CDR2 is YYDKDF (reference sequence). This CDR3 has 15 amino acids. V was shortened by 0 bases and J by 3 bases, with 9 bases between the two germline ends. Full variable domain (remainder filled in from reference TRBV15 and TRBJ1-5): DAMVIQNPRYQVTQFGKPVTLSCSQTLNHNVMYWYQQKSSQAPKLLFHYYDKDFNNEADTPDNFQSRRPNTSFCFLDIRSPGLGDTAMYLCATSRDRQYNQPQHFGDGTRLSIL.

This chain connects TRBV11-3 to TRBJ2-2, with 9 nucleotides matching TRBD1. The ends lost 5 bases at V and 3 bases at J; junction bases unmatched: 4. Germline CDR1 is SGHNT and CDR2 is YENEEA. This CDR3 has 15 amino acids. CDR3 protein: CASSKRTGDTGELFF. CDR3 DNA: TGTGCCAGCAGCAAAAGGACAGGGGACACCGGGGAGCTGTTTTTT.